This T cell receptor beta chain was observed in a study of T-cell reconstitution after alpha-beta-depleted transplantation in children (dated by TCRdb to the mid-2010s). Regarding the complete study: Using TCR repertoire profiling, the study quantitatively followed how T-cell immune reconstitution unfolded in children after TCRalphabeta/CD19-depleted allogeneic hematopoietic cell transplantation. General findings and caveats noted by the study authors: Over the following months the frequencies of hyperexpanded clones went down, and after one year T-cell counts and TCRbeta diversity were mostly credited to newly produced T cells. The apparently early alphabetaT-cell count recovery about two months after transplant was reportedly dependent on only several hundred rapidly expanded clones derived from non-depleted graft cells. In some patients, the high TCRbeta diversity seen at day 60 was put down to recipient T cells and intrathymic progenitors that had survived conditioning.

Taken with the paper, the label for treatment or condition translates to: allogeneic hematopoietic cell transplantation with graft depleted of TCRalphabeta T cells and CD19 B cells. TCRalphabeta/CD19-depleted allogeneic hematopoietic cell grafts were given to the transplant recipients, all of whom were children. This clonotype occurred a few times. Its specific antigen is unknown. No much larger clone exists at a distance of one base, and base qualities are not known. The method was PCR. The instrument was an Illumina HiSeq 2500. TCR library preparation used molecular barcoding, with unique molecular identifiers applied to normalize quantification of the TCRbeta repertoire. TCRdb itself trimmed the public reads at Q25 with fastp, ran MiXCR and retained productive beta chains. Merged by CDR3 protein, the rows form single entries marked with the most common genes and DNA. Here the sample has some 110,000 distinct CDR3 sequences; under 13% occur a single time. 30% to 35% of the sample goes to the ten largest clones.

V lost 5 bases and J lost 2 bases; the stretch between them is 19 bases long. The germline V gene (reference sequence) supplies CDR1 DFQATT and CDR2 SNEGSKA. The CDR3 numbers 15 residues from cysteine through phenylalanine. Only CDR3 DNA remains: 45 bases, in frame from the first base. The rearranged chain carries TRBV20-1 and TRBJ2-7; TRBD1 is perhaps the D gene, given 6 matching bases. Sequenced here: PBMCs, sampled before TCRalphabeta/CD19-depleted stem cell transplant. This receptor was identified in a boy aged 2 to 10 with acute lymphoblastic leukemia, due to receive a stem cell transplant. The CDR3 in this case is CSAVNRVRGTYEQYF. The nucleotide sequence reads as follows: TGCAGTGCTGTAAACAGGGTTAGGGGCACCTACGAGCAGTACTTC.